Listed below are T cell receptor beta chains from one sample, sequenced in a study of blood T cells in healthy people across ages. TCRdb recomputed calls from the 5' RACE reads with MiXCR, one row per CDR3 protein. The repertoire consists of some 1.4 million distinct CDR3 sequences, with approximately 42% occurring once and the leading ten covering roughly 7.9%. Sample: blood. The receptors come from a woman aged 18-29 years in good health. The CDR3 runs from the conserved cysteine through the conserved F or W. Fields, in order: V gene, J gene, clone size, D gene, CDR3 DNA, CDR3 protein. The D gene is left open where the match is weak. Only some rows state a clone size, as once, few, many or a class for expanded clones.

>TRBV6-6|TRBJ2-3|-|-
TGTGCCAGCCGGGGGGCTAGCGAGACGAAAGACACAGATACGCAGTATTTT
CASRGASETKDTDTQYF
>TRBV6-5|TRBJ2-3|-|-
TGTGCCAGCAGTAGGGGGTCGGTAGATACGCAGTATTTT
CASSRGSVDTQYF
>TRBV6-1|TRBJ2-1|-|-
TGTGCCAGCAGTGATGGATTTAGGGGGAATGAGCAGTTCTTC
CASSDGFRGNEQFF
>TRBV29-1|TRBJ2-5|-|TRBD2
TGCAGCGTTGAAGATGACCGGGAGGGCCCCAATGAGCAGTACTTC
CSVEDDREGPNEQYF
>TRBV7-9|TRBJ2-5|few|-
TGTGCCAGCAGCGTGCGAGTGGCAGAGACCCAGTACTTC
CASSVRVAETQYF
>TRBV4-2|TRBJ2-7|-|-
TGTGCCAGCAGCCAAGATCAGGAGTACAGGGTCTACGAGCAGTACTTC
CASSQDQEYRVYEQYF
>TRBV6-4|TRBJ2-1|-|TRBD2
TGTGCCAGCAGTGACTCGAAGCCCGGACTAGCGGGGAACAATGAGCAGTTCTTC
CASSDSKPGLAGNNEQFF
>TRBV7-9|TRBJ1-2|few|-
TGTGCCAGCAGCACCGGAGCCGGGACCTTCTATGGCTACACCTTC
CASSTGAGTFYGYTF
>TRBV4-1|TRBJ2-3|-|TRBD2
TGCGCCAGCAGCCAAGAATCAGGACTAGCGGGGGTGGGGACAGATACGCAGTATTTT
CASSQESGLAGVGTDTQYF
>TRBV10-3|TRBJ2-4|-|-
TGTGCCATCAGGGAGGGGGAAATGGGCAAAAACATTCAGTACTTC
CAIREGEMGKNIQYF
>TRBV20-1|TRBJ2-5|-|-
TGCAGTGCGTCCGGGACTTCCACGACGGAGACCCAGTACTTC
CSASGTSTTETQYF
>TRBV6-5|TRBJ2-1|-|-
TGTGCCAGCAGTTACTCGGGGCAGGTGGTGTTCTTC
CASSYSGQVVFF
>TRBV2|TRBJ1-5|-|-
TGTGCCAGCAGACGGAGTGTGGGGGGCAATCAGCCCCAGCATTTT
CASRRSVGGNQPQHF
>TRBV2|TRBJ2-1|-|TRBD2
TGTGCCAGTCGTTGGGCGGGAGGGTACAATGAGCAGTTCTTC
CASRWAGGYNEQFF
>TRBV9|TRBJ2-2|few|-
TGTGCCAGCAGCGCCCTCGGGACCGGGGAGCTGTTTTTT
CASSALGTGELFF
>TRBV7-8|TRBJ2-1|few|-
TGTGCCAGCAGCATACACGGGATCAATGAGCAGTTCTTC
CASSIHGINEQFF
>TRBV27|TRBJ1-2|few|-
TGTGCCAGCAGTTTATCGATCTCCAGGGGCTGGAGAGATGGCTACACCTTC
CASSLSISRGWRDGYTF
>TRBV29-1|TRBJ2-1|few|-
TGCAGCGGGGTCGGAGCGGCCTACAATGAGCAGTTCTTC
CSGVGAAYNEQFF
>TRBV7-6|TRBJ2-7|-|-
TGTGCCAGCAGCTTAGCGGGGGATACGTACTTC
CASSLAGDTYF
>TRBV5-1|TRBJ2-5|-|-
TGCGCCAGCCGCGAACACACCGGAGAGACCCAGTACTTC
CASREHTGETQYF
>TRBV27|TRBJ2-3|few|-
TGTGCCAGCAGTGTCAGGAGAACAGATACGCAGTATTTT
CASSVRRTDTQYF
>TRBV7-9|TRBJ1-2|once|-
TGTACCAGCAGCCAACAGGACAGTTATGGCTACACCTTC
CTSSQQDSYGYTF
>TRBV20-1|TRBJ2-1|-|-
TGCAGTGCTGCCCAATGGGGTCGATCGAGCTCCTTCAATGAGCAGTTCTTC
CSAAQWGRSSSFNEQFF
>TRBV11-2|TRBJ2-3|-|-
TGTGCCAGCAGCTTGAGGGACCCCGGGACAGATACGCAGTATTTT
CASSLRDPGTDTQYF
>TRBV3-1|TRBJ1-4|-|-
TGTGCCAGCAGCCATCAGGGGATAAATGAAAAACTGTTTTTT
CASSHQGINEKLFF
>TRBV9|TRBJ2-1|-|-
TGTGCCAGCAGCCTCCGGACAGTTTACAATGAGCAGTTCTTC
CASSLRTVYNEQFF
>TRBV29-1|TRBJ2-3|-|-
TGCAGCGGATTGGACCCGGTGCAGTATTTT
CSGLDPVQYF
>TRBV9|TRBJ2-1|-|-
TGTGCCAGCAGCGTAGAGGCCAATGAGCAGTTCTTC
CASSVEANEQFF
>TRBV7-8|TRBJ2-7|-|-
TGTGCCAGCAGCCTATCCCCGACCATACTAGGCTACGAGCAGTACTTC
CASSLSPTILGYEQYF
>TRBV25-1|TRBJ1-4|-|TRBD1
TGTGCCAGCAGTTCGACAGGGACTAATGAAAAACTGTTTTTT
CASSSTGTNEKLFF
>TRBV20-1|TRBJ2-1|-|-
TGCAGTGCTAGAGAGGCCGGGGGCTCGTCGGGTGAGCAGTTCTTC
CSAREAGGSSGEQFF
>TRBV7-2|TRBJ1-1|few|-
TGTGCCAGCAGCTTTCTGGTAGGACTGAACACTGAAGCTTTCTTT
CASSFLVGLNTEAFF
>TRBV28|TRBJ2-7|-|TRBD1
TGTGCCAGCAGTCCCCCAAGGGGACAGGCTGGCTACGAGCAGTACTTC
CASSPPRGQAGYEQYF
>TRBV27|TRBJ1-1|few|TRBD1
TGTGCCAGCAGTCAGAGACGGACAGGGGTTACTGAAGCTTTCTTT
CASSQRRTGVTEAFF
>TRBV10-3|TRBJ2-7|-|-
TGTGCCGCCACAAAGAGTACCTACGAGCAGTACTTC
CAATKSTYEQYF
>TRBV9|TRBJ2-1|-|TRBD2
TGTGCCAGCAGCGTGGGCGGGGGGATGAGCTCCTACAATGAGCAGTTCTTC
CASSVGGGMSSYNEQFF
>TRBV4-2|TRBJ2-7|many|-
TGTGCCAGCAGCCAAGATAGGGCTTCCTACGAGCAGTACTTC
CASSQDRASYEQYF
>TRBV7-6|TRBJ2-1|-|TRBD2
TGTGCCAGCAGCTTATACCATGGGGCGTCGGGGGGACCAAACAATGAGCAGTTCTTC
CASSLYHGASGGPNNEQFF
>TRBV6-6|TRBJ2-7|-|TRBD2
TGTGCCAGTTTTAGCGGGAGATTAGGATACGGGCAGTACTTC
CASFSGRLGYGQYF
>TRBV20-1|TRBJ2-3|few|-
TGCAGTGCTAGTCCCAGAGAGGGGTTAGATACGCAGTATTTT
CSASPREGLDTQYF
>TRBV7-8|TRBJ2-6|-|-
TGTGCCAGCAGCTTTCGGCAGAACTCTGGGGCCAACGTCCTGACTTTC
CASSFRQNSGANVLTF
>TRBV5-1|TRBJ2-7|-|-
TGCGCCAGCAGCTCGGCCCAGGGAACTAGGTACGAGCAGTACTTC
CASSSAQGTRYEQYF
>TRBV3-1|TRBJ2-3|few|TRBD2
TGTGCCAGCAGCCTTGGTGGCGGGGGGGTTTTCACAGATACGCAGTATTTT
CASSLGGGGVFTDTQYF
>TRBV20-1|TRBJ2-5|many|-
TGCAGTGCTAGAGATGTCCAGGGTCCTTACAATGAGCAGTACTTC
CSARDVQGPYNEQYF
>TRBV9|TRBJ2-2|few|-
TGTGCCAGCAGCGTAGGAGGGGGTCCGAACACCGGGGAGCTGTTTTTT
CASSVGGGPNTGELFF
>TRBV29-1|TRBJ1-2|few|-
TGCAGCGTACGTACAGGGAACTATGGCTACACCTTC
CSVRTGNYGYTF
>TRBV3-1|TRBJ1-4|-|-
TGTGCCAGCAGCCAAGTGCCGAATGAAAAACTGTTTTTT
CASSQVPNEKLFF
>TRBV7-2|TRBJ1-1|few|TRBD1
TGTGCCAGCAGCTTTGGGGACAGATACACTGAAGCTTTCTTT
CASSFGDRYTEAFF
>TRBV3-1|TRBJ2-4|few|-
TGTGCCAGCAGCCAAGTTCCCGGATTAGTAGGGGACATTCAGTACTTC
CASSQVPGLVGDIQYF
>TRBV5-8|TRBJ2-1|few|TRBD2
TGTGCCAGCAGCTTAGGACTAGCGGCTGACAATGAGCAGTTCTTC
CASSLGLAADNEQFF